This T cell receptor beta chain was captured by sequencing in a study of CD8 T cells in Susac syndrome. This clonotype appeared once. Sequencing targeted TCR beta in T cells from blood (CD8+ and CD4+). The study used treatment-naive patients who had stable or active relapsing-remitting disease as multiple sclerosis controls. While CD8+ and CD4+ T cells were isolated negatively, TEMRA cells were enriched by FACS. Germline V CDR1 and CDR2: SGHTA, FQGNSA. Trimming stripped 5 bases from V and 6 bases from J, with 20 bases between. This CDR3 region has 17 residues. Random hexamers were used to reverse transcribe an amount of roughly 0.5 to 1 ug RNA. Across 54 Vbeta and 13 Jbeta, immunoSEQ multiplex PCR amplified TCR beta CDR3. TCRdb re-derived calls from the immunoSEQ multiplex PCR reads in MiXCR, one entry per CDR3 protein. The data hold 65,000 to 90,000 distinct CDR3 sequences, with roughly 94% observed a single time.

The sample taken for sequencing was CD8+ T cells from PBMCs. The gene calls are TRBV7-2 and TRBJ1-6; D remains unclear. The receptor comes from a human donor with multiple sclerosis. In nucleotides, the CDR3 is TGTGCCAGCAGCCCCGAAAGACTTAAAGGTCTTAATTCACCCCTCCACTTT. Encoded protein: CASSPERLKGLNSPLHF.